This T cell receptor (beta chain) is from a study of blood T cells in healthy people across ages. Study background: Template switching captured about one barcoded beta molecule per two T cells.

Sample-barcoded 5' priming and a J-beta primer mix drove a second PCR of roughly 6 to 12 cycles. At least 2.5 million CDR3-containing paired-end reads were obtained per sample. TCRdb itself ran the 5' RACE reads through MiXCR, one entry per CDR3 protein. This sample yields roughly 1.7 million distinct CDR3 sequences, of which 30% to 40% are seen a single time; about 11% belongs to the top ten. Isolation yielded PBMCs, at least 7 million per sample, in every case. At least 5 micrograms of total RNA were extracted per sample. The germline V gene has CDR1 MNHEY and CDR2 SVGEGT. V lost 0 bases to trimming and J lost 8 bases, with 11 bases between them. CDR3 length: 14 amino acids.

J is TRBJ2-1 and V is TRBV6-2 or TRBV6-3; D gene ambiguous. Material: blood. The TCR was taken from a woman between 25 and 40 years old in good health. The CDR3 nucleotides are TGTGCCAGCAGTTACTCCGGCCAGTTGGATGAGCAGTTCTTC. Amino acid sequence: CASSYSGQLDEQFF.